Sequencing of this TCR beta chain was carried out in a study of cytomegalovirus exposure and HLA in healthy donors. Study conclusions and caveats: Further analysis, carried out later, found HLA-associated TCR beta chains more clonally expanded than equally common other chains. Exclusion applied to some V segments, including TRBV6-2 and TRBV6-3, as they were indistinguishable. Sequencing depth across donors, presence/absence analyses assumed, was roughly uniform.

The CDR3 has 12 amino acids. CDR1 LGHNT and CDR2 FRNRAP come from the germline V gene. With 8 bases removed from V and 10 bases from J, the gap between germline ends came to 17 bases. Primers for the PCR totalled 60 Vbeta and 13 Jbeta. Clones were read by immunoSEQ multiplex PCR, and TCRdb kept only the in-frame ones, dropping some. The sample shows nearly 70,000 clones, 74% of them seen only once. Worth noting for this clone: The target antigen is unknown.

Sequences were obtained from PBMCs. The receptor was derived from a woman aged 55-70 years in good health and CMV-seropositive. V and J are TRBV12-5 and TRBJ1-1; D is uncertain. For the CDR3, the DNA is TGTGCTAGTAGTTCCCTCGCGGTTGGAGCTTTCTTT. Translating it yields CASSSLAVGAFF.